This T cell receptor beta chain was recovered during a study of shared clonotypes between healthy human individuals (TCRdb year 2020). Study-level background: A few men and two women, aged 18 to 49 years, made up the cohort. Libraries were prepared and TCR repertoires were sequenced by different laboratories using diverse techniques, in order to increase sequencing depth and limit assay-specific biases. To estimate repertoire size and how much clonotypes are shared between individuals, the study performed deep sequencing of blood TCR repertoires from a handful of healthy adults. Per donor, leukapheresis produced somewhere between about 0.94 and 9 billion PBMCs.

Paper-wide results and their limitations: Sampling was limited to blood, and TCR repertoires in tissue likely differ from TCR repertoires in blood. Because the study included a small number of donors, the genetic and exposure-history diversity represented was limited. Pairwise subsampling indicated that sequencing depth was expected to affect the degree of clonotype sharing among donors.

The germline V gene supplies CDR1 SGHAT and CDR2 FQNNGV. Trimming removed 1 base from V and 3 bases from J, leaving 13 bases between the germline ends. Counted from cysteine to phenylalanine, this CDR3 has 15 amino acids. Of the read, only the CDR3 DNA is kept; its 45 bases are in frame from base 1. Using the deep immunoSEQ assay, multiplex PCR amplified TCR CDR3 regions from genomic DNA. Genomic DNA extracted from each cell subset was distributed evenly over all wells of several immunoSEQ 96-well plates, and each plate served as one replicate. For unsorted PBMC, each replicate PCR was loaded with 300 ng genomic DNA, equivalent to some 27,000 T cell genomes. Unsorted PBMC genomic DNA was sequenced across ten immunoSEQ deep assay plates. Purified libraries were quantified with a Qubit 3.0 fluorometer, sized on a Bioanalyzer 2100, and re-quantified with the KAPA Library Quantification kit. A separate single-read 150-cycle Illumina NextSeq 550 flow cell was used to sequence each immunoSEQ 96-well plate. From the authors' description of their analysis: Because the immunoSEQ output included only junctional sequences and no quality scores, the filtering could not be the same as the filtering used for full-length reads. Sequences were annotated with PyIR, a Python wrapper for IgBLAST v1.9, using IMGT germline references to assign V/J genes and CDR3. Reads were removed for weak V/J assignments (E-value above 1e-6), missing CDR3, stop codons, out-of-frame junctions, or ambiguous translated residues. V3J clonotypes were defined by identical inferred V gene, J gene, and CDR3 amino acid sequence. Percentage overlap between repertoires was computed as shared unique clonotypes divided by the size of the smaller repertoire. RTK rarefaction, the Chao1 estimator, and Recon v2.1 estimates of unobserved clonotypes were used to assess repertoire richness. TCRdb holds this immuneACCESS table with in-frame rearrangements only. Some clones are missing; in checked studies, unresolved V genes explain under half, and the rest has no known cause. Clonal size and the V and J genes are those of that table, whereas D and trimming came from the DNA. This sample has approximately 470,000 clones in its table, and approximately 80% of those were observed once. The leading ten clones occupy about 11% of the sample.

Donors were healthy HIV-negative adults with no recently reported acute infections or vaccinations. Only Caucasian adults living in Nashville, Tennessee, USA were represented among the donors. For unsorted samples, roughly 81 million PBMCs were counted and genomic DNA was extracted with the QIAamp DNA Blood Mini kit. Blood was collected by leukapheresis, and PBMCs were isolated by Ficoll-Histopaque density gradient centrifugation and then cryopreserved in liquid nitrogen vapor phase. Details on this clone: The antigen it recognizes is unknown. Nothing much larger sits one base from this clone, and base qualities are not available.

Sequencing used PBMCs. This receptor was taken from a middle-aged woman in good health. Some clones in this sample may be carry-over from other donors' samples. The chain uses TRBV11-2 and TRBJ2-7, with an unclear D gene assignment. The CDR3 region has the sequence CASSLVGGPIYEQYF. The DNA reads as follows: TGTGCCAGCAGCTTAGTTGGCGGCCCCATCTACGAGCAGTACTTC.